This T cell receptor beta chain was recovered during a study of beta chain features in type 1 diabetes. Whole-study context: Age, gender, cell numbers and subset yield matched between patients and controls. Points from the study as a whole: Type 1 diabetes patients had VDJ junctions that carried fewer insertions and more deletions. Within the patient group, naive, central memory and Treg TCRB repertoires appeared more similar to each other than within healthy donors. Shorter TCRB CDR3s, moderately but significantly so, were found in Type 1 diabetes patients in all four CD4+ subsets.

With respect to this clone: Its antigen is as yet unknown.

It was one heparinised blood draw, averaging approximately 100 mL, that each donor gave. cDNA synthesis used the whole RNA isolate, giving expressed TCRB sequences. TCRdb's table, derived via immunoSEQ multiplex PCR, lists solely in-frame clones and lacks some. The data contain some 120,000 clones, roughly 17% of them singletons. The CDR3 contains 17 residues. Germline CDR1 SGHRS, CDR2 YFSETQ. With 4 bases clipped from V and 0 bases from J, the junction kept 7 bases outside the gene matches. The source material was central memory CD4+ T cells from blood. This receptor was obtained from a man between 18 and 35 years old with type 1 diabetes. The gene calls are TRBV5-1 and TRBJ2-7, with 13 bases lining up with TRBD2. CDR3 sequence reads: CASSPGLAGADSYEQYF. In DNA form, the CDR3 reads TGCGCCAGCAGCCCCGGACTAGCGGGGGCCGACTCCTACGAGCAGTACTTC.